A selection of T cell receptor beta chains follows, all from one sample in a study of T cell responses to AZD1222 COVID-19 vaccine. Profiling relied on immunoSEQ multiplex PCR, and the TCRdb table lists in-frame clones only, not all of them. The top ten hold more than 40% of the sample, which has roughly 100,000 clones, approximately 89% seen once. This specimen consisted of peripheral blood, obtained 28 days after the second AZD1222 dose. All receptors come from an adult who received the AZD1222 COVID-19 vaccine. Each CDR3 is given with its conserved first and last residue. The D gene is left open where the match is weak. Clone size, where shown, is once, few, many, or a class for clones that have expanded.

CDR3	DNA	D	V	size	J
CASSPGAGNTIYF	TGTGCCAGTTCCCCGGGGGCTGGAAACACCATATATTTT	-	TRBV18	once	TRBJ1-3
CASSTGTGNLGSYEQYF	TGCGCCAGCAGTACCGGGACAGGGAATTTAGGGTCCTACGAGCAGTACTTC	TRBD1	TRBV5-1	-	TRBJ2-7
CASSPQAGTVGNQPQHF	TGTGCCAGCTCACCACAAGCGGGGACAGTGGGGAATCAGCCCCAGCATTTT	TRBD1	TRBV18	-	TRBJ1-5
CASSTLGGDTEAFF	TGCGCCAGCAGCACCCTCGGGGGCGACACTGAAGCTTTCTTT	-	TRBV5-1	once	TRBJ1-1
CASSPTGRETQYF	TGTGCCAGCAGTCCTACGGGGAGAGAGACCCAGTACTTC	-	TRBV28	-	TRBJ2-5
CASSPPNYGYTF	TGTGCCAGCAGCCCCCCCAACTATGGCTACACCTTC	-	TRBV7-9	-	TRBJ1-2
CASSLDGLAGVEQYF	TGTGCCAGCAGCTTGGATGGACTAGCGGGAGTTGAGCAGTACTTC	TRBD2	TRBV5-4	once	TRBJ2-7
CASRMTENTEAFF	TGTGCCAGCAGAATGACAGAGAACACTGAAGCTTTCTTT	-	TRBV6-5	-	TRBJ1-1
CASGLPTEYRTAGSGNTIYF	TGTGCTAGTGGGCTCCCAACGGAGTATAGGACTGCTGGCTCTGGAAACACCATATATTTT	-	TRBV12-5	once	TRBJ1-3
CASRPGQGDGYTF	TGTGCCAGCAGGCCGGGACAGGGGGATGGCTACACCTTC	TRBD1	TRBV27	few	TRBJ1-2
CSAREDNEQFF	TGCAGTGCTAGAGAGGACAATGAGCAGTTCTTC	-	TRBV20-1	-	TRBJ2-1
CASSSAHRDRGYGYTF	TGCGCCAGCAGCTCCGCTCACCGGGACAGGGGGTACGGCTACACCTTC	TRBD1	TRBV5-1	-	TRBJ1-2
CSLTRTGRDTQYF	TGCAGCTTGACAAGGACAGGGAGAGATACGCAGTATTTT	TRBD1	TRBV29-1	-	TRBJ2-3
CASSLVEAGRLYEQYF	TGTGCCAGCAGCTTAGTGGAGGCAGGGAGGCTATACGAGCAGTACTTC	-	TRBV11-3	-	TRBJ2-7
CASSQVTSGYEQYF	TGTGCCAGCAGCCAAGTAACTAGCGGATACGAGCAGTACTTC	TRBD2	TRBV3-1/TRBV3-2	-	TRBJ2-7
CASSIAGGRREQYF	TGTGCCAGCAGCATAGCGGGAGGGCGTCGCGAGCAGTACTTC	TRBD2	TRBV6-5	-	TRBJ2-7
CASSYLDPVRNEQFF	TGTGCCAGCAGTTATTTGGATCCGGTCCGCAATGAGCAGTTCTTC	-	TRBV6-2/TRBV6-3	-	TRBJ2-1
CAWSGGSGAGNTIYF	TGTGCCTGGAGCGGGGGCTCGGGGGCAGGAAACACCATATATTTT	-	TRBV30	-	TRBJ1-3
CASSVGGPQHGYTF	TGTGCCAGCAGCGTCGGAGGACCTCAACATGGCTACACCTTC	-	TRBV3-1/TRBV3-2	-	TRBJ1-2
CASSPLTGGFLQYF	TGTGCCAGCAGCCCCCTGACGGGAGGATTCCTGCAGTACTTC	TRBD2	TRBV28	-	TRBJ2-7
CASSRDSSYEQYF	TGTGCCAGCAGTCGGGACTCCTCCTACGAGCAGTACTTC	-	TRBV12-3/TRBV12-4	-	TRBJ2-7
CASSPGLASNEQYF	TGTGCCAGCAGCCCAGGACTAGCTTCCAACGAGCAGTACTTC	TRBD2	TRBV7-2	-	TRBJ2-7
CAISESGQPVEPQHF	TGTGCCATCAGTGAGTCAGGACAGCCCGTGGAGCCCCAGCATTTT	-	TRBV10-3	-	TRBJ1-5
CASSVIAGATDTQYF	TGTGCCAGCAGCGTTATAGCGGGAGCTACAGATACGCAGTATTTT	TRBD2	TRBV9	-	TRBJ2-3
CASSIAGARVGELFF	TGTGCCAGCAGTATAGCGGGAGCCAGGGTCGGGGAGCTGTTTTTT	TRBD2	TRBV28	few	TRBJ2-2
CASSWGNEQYF	TGTGCCAGCAGCTGGGGGAACGAGCAGTACTTC	-	TRBV7-2	-	TRBJ2-7
CASSIYHQETQYF	TGTGCCAGTAGTATCTATCACCAAGAGACCCAGTACTTC	-	TRBV19	-	TRBJ2-5
CASRAPGDSNTEAFF	TGTGCCAGTAGAGCCCCAGGGGACTCTAACACTGAAGCTTTCTTT	-	TRBV19	-	TRBJ1-1
CASSLAAGWGYTF	TGTGCCAGCAGCTTAGCGGCAGGGTGGGGCTACACCTTC	-	TRBV11-2	-	TRBJ1-2
CASSQGTGENSPLHF	TGTGCCAGCAGCCAAGGGACAGGGGAAAATTCACCCCTCCACTTT	TRBD1	TRBV11-2	few	TRBJ1-6
CASGDSRGYGYTF	TGTGCCAGCGGGGACTCCCGGGGGTATGGCTACACCTTC	-	TRBV27	-	TRBJ1-2
CASSDASGYEQYF	TGTGCCAGTAGTGATGCTAGCGGTTACGAGCAGTACTTC	TRBD2	TRBV19	once	TRBJ2-7
CAITMDPEYEQYF	TGTGCCATCACTATGGATCCTGAATACGAGCAGTACTTC	-	TRBV10-3	-	TRBJ2-7
CASSFGGNTGELFF	TGTGCCAGCAGTTTCGGCGGGAACACCGGGGAGCTGTTTTTT	-	TRBV28	-	TRBJ2-2
CAWSFLYEQYF	TGTGCCTGGAGTTTCCTCTACGAGCAGTACTTC	-	TRBV30	-	TRBJ2-7
CASSPSLREQYF	TGTGCCAGCTCACCGTCCCTACGGGAGCAGTACTTC	-	TRBV18	-	TRBJ2-7
CASSKTSPEQFF	TGTGCCAGCAGCAAGACTAGTCCTGAGCAGTTCTTC	-	TRBV5-5	-	TRBJ2-1
CASSFKGSANTGELFF	TGCGCCAGCAGCTTTAAGGGGTCTGCGAACACCGGGGAGCTGTTTTTT	-	TRBV5-1	-	TRBJ2-2
CASRGPPTYEQYF	TGTGCCAGCAGGGGACCTCCGACCTACGAGCAGTACTTC	-	TRBV2	-	TRBJ2-7
CASSPGGGGYGYTF	TGTGCCAGCTCACCAGGTGGGGGAGGCTATGGCTACACCTTC	-	TRBV18	-	TRBJ1-2